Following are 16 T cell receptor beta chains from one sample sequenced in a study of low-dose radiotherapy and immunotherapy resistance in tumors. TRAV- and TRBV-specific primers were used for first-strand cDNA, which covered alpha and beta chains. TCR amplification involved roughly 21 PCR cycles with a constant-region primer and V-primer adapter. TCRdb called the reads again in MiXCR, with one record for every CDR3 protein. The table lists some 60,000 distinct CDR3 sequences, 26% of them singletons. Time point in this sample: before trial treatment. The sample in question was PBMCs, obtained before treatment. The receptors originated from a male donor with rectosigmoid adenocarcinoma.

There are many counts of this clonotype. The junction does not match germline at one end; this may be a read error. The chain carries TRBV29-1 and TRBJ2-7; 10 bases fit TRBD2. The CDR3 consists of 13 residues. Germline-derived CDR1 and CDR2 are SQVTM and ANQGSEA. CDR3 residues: CSVEDGSSGRNHF. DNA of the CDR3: TGCAGCGTTGAAGATGGGAGTAGCGGGAGGAATCACTTC.

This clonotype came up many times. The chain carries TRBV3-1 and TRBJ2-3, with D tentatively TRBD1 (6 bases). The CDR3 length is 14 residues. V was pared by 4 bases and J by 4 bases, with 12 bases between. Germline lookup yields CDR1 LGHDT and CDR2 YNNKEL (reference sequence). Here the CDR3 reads CASSPRTAPDTQYF. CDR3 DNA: TGTGCCAGCAGCCCAAGGACAGCCCCAGATACGCAGTATTTT.

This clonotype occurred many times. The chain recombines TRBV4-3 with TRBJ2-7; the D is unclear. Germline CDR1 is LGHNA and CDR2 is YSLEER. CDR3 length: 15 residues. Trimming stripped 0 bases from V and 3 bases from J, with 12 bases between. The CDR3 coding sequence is TGCGCCAGCAGCCAAGAGGGCAGCGAGTACTACGAGCAGTACTTC. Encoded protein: CASSQEGSEYYEQYF.

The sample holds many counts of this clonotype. The CDR3, as DNA: TGTGCCAGCAGTCCAAGGGTGGACAGGGTGGTTCGGGGACAAGAGACCCAGTACTTC. Translated, it gives CASSPRVDRVVRGQETQYF. The rearrangement links TRBV28 to TRBJ2-5; 8 nucleotides match TRBD1. This CDR3 has 19 residues. Germline V gene sequence: CDR1 MDHEN, CDR2 SYDVKM. J was trimmed by 2 bases and V by 5 bases; bases with no gene match: 19.

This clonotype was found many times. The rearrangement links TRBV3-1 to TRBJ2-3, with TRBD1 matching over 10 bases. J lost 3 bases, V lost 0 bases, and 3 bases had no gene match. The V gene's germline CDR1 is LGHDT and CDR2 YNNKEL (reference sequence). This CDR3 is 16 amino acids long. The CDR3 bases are TGTGCCAGCAGCCAAGACGGGACAGGGGTGACAGATACGCAGTATTTT. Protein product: CASSQDGTGVTDTQYF.

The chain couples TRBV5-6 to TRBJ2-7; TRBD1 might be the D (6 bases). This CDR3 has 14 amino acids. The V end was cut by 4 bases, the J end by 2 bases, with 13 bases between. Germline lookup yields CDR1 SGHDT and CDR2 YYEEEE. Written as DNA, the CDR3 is TGTGCCAGCAGCCGTTCGACAGGTACCTACGAGCAGTACTTC. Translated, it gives CASSRSTGTYEQYF.

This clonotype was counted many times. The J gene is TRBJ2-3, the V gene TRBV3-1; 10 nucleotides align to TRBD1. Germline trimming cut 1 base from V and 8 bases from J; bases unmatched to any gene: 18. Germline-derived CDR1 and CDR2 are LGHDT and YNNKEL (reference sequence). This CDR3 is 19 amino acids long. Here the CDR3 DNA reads TGTGCCAGCAGCCAAGTCGGGGACAGGGTGGACAGGGGGTCCGGTACGCAGTATTTT. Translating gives CASSQVGDRVDRGSGTQYF.

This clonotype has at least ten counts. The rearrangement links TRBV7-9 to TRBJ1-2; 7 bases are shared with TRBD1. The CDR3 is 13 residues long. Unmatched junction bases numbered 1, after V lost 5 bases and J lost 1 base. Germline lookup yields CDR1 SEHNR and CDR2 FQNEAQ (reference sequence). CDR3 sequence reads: CASSRDSNYGYTF. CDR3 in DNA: TGTGCCAGCAGCCGGGACAGTAACTATGGCTACACCTTC.

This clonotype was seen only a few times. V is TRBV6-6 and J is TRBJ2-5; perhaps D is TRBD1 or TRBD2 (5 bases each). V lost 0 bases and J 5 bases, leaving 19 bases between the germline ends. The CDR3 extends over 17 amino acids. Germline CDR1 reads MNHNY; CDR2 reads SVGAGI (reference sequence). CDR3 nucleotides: TGTGCCAGCAGTTACTCCACGTTGAGAGGGGCGAAGGAGACCCAGTACTTC. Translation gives CASSYSTLRGAKETQYF.

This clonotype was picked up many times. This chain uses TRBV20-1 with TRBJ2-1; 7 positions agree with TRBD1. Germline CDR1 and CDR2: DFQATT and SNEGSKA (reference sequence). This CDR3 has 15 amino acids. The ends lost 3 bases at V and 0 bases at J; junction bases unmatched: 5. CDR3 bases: TGCAGTGCTAGGGCGACAGGGAGCTCCTACAATGAGCAGTTCTTC. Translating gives CSARATGSSYNEQFF.

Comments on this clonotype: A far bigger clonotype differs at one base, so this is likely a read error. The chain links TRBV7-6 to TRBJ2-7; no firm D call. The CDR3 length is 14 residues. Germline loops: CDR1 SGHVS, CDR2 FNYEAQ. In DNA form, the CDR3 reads TGTGCCAACAGCACCCGTCAGAGCTCCTACGAGCAGTACTTC. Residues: CANSTRQSSYEQYF.

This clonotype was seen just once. CDR3 sequence: CASSLGTGPHEQYF. The CDR3 DNA reads as TGTGCCAGCAGTTTAGGGACAGGGCCCCACGAGCAGTACTTC. The chain links TRBV28 to TRBJ2-7, with 9 bases identical to TRBD1. CDR1 and CDR2 from the germline V gene are MDHEN and SYDVKM. After removal of 2 bases from V and 5 bases from J, the junction contained 4 bases not matched to a gene. This CDR3 comprises 14 residues. Complete variable domain (other parts from reference TRBV28 and TRBJ2-7): DVKVTQSSRYLVKRTGEKVFLECVQDMDHENMFWYRQDPGLGLRLIYFSYDVKMKEKGDIPEGYSVSREKKERFSLILESASTNQTSMYLCASSLGTGPHEQYFGPGTRLTVT.

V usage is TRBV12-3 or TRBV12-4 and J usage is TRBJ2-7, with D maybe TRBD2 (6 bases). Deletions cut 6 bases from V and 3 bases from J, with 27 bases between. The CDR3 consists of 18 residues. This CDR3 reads CASSRTQSGGEPLYEQYF. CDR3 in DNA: TGTGCCAGCAGCCGGACCCAATCTGGCGGGGAGCCCCTCTACGAGCAGTACTTC.

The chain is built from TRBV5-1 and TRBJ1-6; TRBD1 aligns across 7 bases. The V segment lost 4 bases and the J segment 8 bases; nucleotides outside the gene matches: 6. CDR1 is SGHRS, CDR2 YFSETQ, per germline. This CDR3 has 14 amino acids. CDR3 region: CASSLRDRDSPLHF. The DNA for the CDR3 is TGCGCCAGCAGCCTCCGGGACAGAGATTCACCCCTCCACTTT.

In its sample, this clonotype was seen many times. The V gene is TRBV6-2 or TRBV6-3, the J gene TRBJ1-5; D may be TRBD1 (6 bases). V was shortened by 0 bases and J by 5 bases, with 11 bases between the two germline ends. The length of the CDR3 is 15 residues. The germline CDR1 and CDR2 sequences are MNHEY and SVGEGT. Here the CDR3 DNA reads TGTGCCAGCAGTTACTCGAGTACAGGGTATCAGCCCCAGCATTTT. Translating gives CASSYSSTGYQPQHF.

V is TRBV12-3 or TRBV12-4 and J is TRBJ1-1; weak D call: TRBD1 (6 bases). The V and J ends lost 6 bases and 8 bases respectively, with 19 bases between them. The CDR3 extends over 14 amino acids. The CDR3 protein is CASSLAGGAREAFF. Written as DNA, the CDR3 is TGTGCCAGCAGCCTCGCCGGGGGCGCGAGGGAAGCTTTCTTT.